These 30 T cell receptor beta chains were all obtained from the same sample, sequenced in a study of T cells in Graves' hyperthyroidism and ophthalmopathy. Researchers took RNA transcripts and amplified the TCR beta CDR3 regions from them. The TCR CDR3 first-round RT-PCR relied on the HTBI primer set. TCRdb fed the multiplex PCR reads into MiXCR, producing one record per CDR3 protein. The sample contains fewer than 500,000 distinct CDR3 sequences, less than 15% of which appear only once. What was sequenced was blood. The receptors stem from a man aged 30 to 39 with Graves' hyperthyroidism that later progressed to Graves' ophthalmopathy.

The CDR3 spells CAIRGQGGNEQFF. In DNA, the CDR3 is TGTGCCATCAGAGGACAGGGGGGTAATGAGCAGTTCTTC. The V and J genes are TRBV10-3 and TRBJ2-1; TRBD1 matches 10 bases. V lost 6 bases and J lost 7; bases outside the gene matches: 3. The CDR3 runs 13 residues. Germline V gives CDR1 ENHRY, CDR2 SYGVKD.

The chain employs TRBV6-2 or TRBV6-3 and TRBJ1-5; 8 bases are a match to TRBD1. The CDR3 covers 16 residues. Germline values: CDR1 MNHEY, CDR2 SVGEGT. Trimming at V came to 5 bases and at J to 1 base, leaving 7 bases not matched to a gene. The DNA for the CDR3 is TGTGCCAGCAGTCCACGGACAGGGCTGAGCAATCAGCCCCAGCATTTT. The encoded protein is CASSPRTGLSNQPQHF.

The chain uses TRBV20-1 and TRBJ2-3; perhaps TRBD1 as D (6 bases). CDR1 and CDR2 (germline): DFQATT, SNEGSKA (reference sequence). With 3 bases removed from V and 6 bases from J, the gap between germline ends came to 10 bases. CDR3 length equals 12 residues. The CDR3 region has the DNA TGCAGTGCTAGTGGGGGCGGGGATACGCAGTATTTT. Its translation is CSASGGGDTQYF.

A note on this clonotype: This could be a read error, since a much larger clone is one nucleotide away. In nucleotides, the CDR3 is TGTGCCAGCAGCTTAGCGGGCGTCGAGAACACTGAAGCTTTCTTT. Encoded protein: CASSLAGVENTEAFF. The rearrangement uses TRBV11-2 and TRBJ1-1, with unresolved D. The V gene lost 1 base and the J gene lost 1 base, with 10 bases spanning the gap. Germline CDR1 is SGHAT and CDR2 is FQNNGV. This CDR3 is built from 15 residues.

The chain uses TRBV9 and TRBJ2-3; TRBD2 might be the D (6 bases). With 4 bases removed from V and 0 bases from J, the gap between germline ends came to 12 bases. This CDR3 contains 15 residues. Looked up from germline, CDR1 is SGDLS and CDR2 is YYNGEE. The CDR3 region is CASSFSGTSTDTQYF. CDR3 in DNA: TGTGCCAGCAGCTTTAGCGGTACTAGCACAGATACGCAGTATTTT.

CDR3 nucleotide sequence: TGTGCCAGCTCACCACCGGTGCTAGCGGGGGACACAGATACGCAGTATTTT. Protein: CASSPPVLAGDTDTQYF. The chain employs TRBV18 and TRBJ2-3; 10 bases are shared with TRBD2. CDR1 is KGHSH, CDR2 LQKENI, per germline. Trimming at V came to 0 bases and at J to 2 bases, leaving 5 bases not matched to a gene. CDR3 size: 17 residues.

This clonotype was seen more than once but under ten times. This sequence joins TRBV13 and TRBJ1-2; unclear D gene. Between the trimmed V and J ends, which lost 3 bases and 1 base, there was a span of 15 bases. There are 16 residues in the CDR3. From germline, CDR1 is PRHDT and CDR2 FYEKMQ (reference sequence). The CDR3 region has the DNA TGTGCCAGCAGCTTGGCGTCCGGTGATCTTAACTATGGCTACACCTTC. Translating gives CASSLASGDLNYGYTF.

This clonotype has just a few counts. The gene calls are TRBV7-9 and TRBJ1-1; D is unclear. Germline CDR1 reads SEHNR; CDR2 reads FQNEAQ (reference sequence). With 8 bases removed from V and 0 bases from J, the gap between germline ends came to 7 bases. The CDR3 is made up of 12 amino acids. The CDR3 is CASWSLNTEAFF. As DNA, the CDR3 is TGTGCCAGCTGGAGCCTGAACACTGAAGCTTTCTTT.

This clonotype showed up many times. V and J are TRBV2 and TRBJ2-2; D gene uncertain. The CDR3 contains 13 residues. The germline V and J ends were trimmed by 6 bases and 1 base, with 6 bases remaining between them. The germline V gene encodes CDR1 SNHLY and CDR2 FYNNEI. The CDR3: CASSAGNTGELFF. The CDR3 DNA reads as TGTGCCAGCAGCGCAGGGAACACCGGGGAGCTGTTTTTT.

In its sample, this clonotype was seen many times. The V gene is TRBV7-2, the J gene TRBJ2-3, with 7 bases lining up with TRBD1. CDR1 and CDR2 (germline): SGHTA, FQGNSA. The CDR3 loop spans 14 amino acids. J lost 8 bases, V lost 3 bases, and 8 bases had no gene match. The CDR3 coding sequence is TGTGCCAGCAGCTTCACAGGGGCGCTTGGTACGCAGTATTTT. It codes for CASSFTGALGTQYF. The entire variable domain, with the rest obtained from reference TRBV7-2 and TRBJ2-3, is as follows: GAGVSQSPSNKVTEKGKDVELRCDPISGHTALYWYRQSLGQGLEFLIYFQGNSAPDKSGLPSDRFSAERTGGSVSTLTIQRTQQEDSAVYLCASSFTGALGTQYFGPGTRLTVL.

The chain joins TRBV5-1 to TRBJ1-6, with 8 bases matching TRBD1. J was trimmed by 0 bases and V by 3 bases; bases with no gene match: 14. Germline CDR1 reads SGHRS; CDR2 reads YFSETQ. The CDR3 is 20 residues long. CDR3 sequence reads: CASSSAPQGGYSSYNSPLHF. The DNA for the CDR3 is TGCGCCAGCAGCTCTGCGCCACAGGGGGGCTATAGCTCCTATAATTCACCCCTCCACTTT.

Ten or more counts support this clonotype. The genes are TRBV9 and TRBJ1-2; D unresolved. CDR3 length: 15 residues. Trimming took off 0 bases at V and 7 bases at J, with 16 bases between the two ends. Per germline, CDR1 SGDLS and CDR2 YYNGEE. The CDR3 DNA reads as TGTGCCAGCAGCGTAGCCAGTGGATCGGACGGTGGCTACACCTTC. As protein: CASSVASGSDGGYTF.

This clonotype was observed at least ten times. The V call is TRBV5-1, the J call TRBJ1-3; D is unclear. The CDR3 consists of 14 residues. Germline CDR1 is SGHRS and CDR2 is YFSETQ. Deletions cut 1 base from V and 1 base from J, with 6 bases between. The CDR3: CASSLSQSGNTIYF. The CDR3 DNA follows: TGCGCCAGCAGCTTGTCCCAGTCTGGAAACACCATATATTTT.

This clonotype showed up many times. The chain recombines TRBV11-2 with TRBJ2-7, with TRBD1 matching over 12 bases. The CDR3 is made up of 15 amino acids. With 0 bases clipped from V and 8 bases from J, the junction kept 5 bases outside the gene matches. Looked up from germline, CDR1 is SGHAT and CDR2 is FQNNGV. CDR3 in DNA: TGTGCCAGCAGCTTAGATCTCCGGGACAGGGGGCAGCAGTACTTC. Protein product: CASSLDLRDRGQQYF.

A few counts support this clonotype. CDR3 region: CAISEWDRENSPLHF. In DNA, the CDR3 is TGTGCCATCAGTGAGTGGGACAGGGAAAATTCACCCCTCCACTTT. This chain connects TRBV10-3 to TRBJ1-6; TRBD1 aligns across 9 bases. The junction had 2 bases not matched to a gene; V was cut back by 1 base and J by 7 bases. The CDR3 runs 15 residues. Germline V gene lookup returns CDR1 ENHRY and CDR2 SYGVKD.

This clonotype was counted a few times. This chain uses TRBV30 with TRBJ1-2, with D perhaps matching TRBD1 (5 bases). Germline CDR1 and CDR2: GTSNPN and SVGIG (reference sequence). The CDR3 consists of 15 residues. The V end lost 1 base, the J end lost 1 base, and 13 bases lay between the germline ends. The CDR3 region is CAWSAQQEFNYGYTF. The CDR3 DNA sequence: TGTGCCTGGAGTGCTCAACAGGAATTTAACTATGGCTACACCTTC.

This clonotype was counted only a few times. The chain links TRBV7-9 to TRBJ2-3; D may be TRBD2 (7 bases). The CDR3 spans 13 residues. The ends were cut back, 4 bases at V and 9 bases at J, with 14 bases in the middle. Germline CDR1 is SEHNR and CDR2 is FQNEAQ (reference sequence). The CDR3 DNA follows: TGTGCCAGCAGCTGGAGGGGGGGTGAGACGCAGTATTTT. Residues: CASSWRGGETQYF.

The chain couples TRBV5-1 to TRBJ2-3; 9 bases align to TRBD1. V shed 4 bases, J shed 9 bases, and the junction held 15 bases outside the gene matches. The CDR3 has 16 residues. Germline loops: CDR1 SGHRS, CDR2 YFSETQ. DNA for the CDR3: TGCGCCAGCAGCCCCGGACAGGGGCGATTTCTCTGGACGCAGTATTTT. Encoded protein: CASSPGQGRFLWTQYF.

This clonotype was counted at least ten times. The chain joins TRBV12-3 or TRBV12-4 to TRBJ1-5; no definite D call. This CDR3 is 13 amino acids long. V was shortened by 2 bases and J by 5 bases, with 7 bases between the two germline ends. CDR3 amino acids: CASSLWGDQPQHF. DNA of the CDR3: TGTGCCAGCAGTTTATGGGGTGATCAGCCCCAGCATTTT.

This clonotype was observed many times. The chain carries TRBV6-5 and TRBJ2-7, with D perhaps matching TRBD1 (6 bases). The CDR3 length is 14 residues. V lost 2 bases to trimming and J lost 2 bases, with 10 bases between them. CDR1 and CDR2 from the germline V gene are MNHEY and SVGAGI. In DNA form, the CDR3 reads TGTGCCAGCAGTTACCGGGACAACACCTACGAGCAGTACTTC. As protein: CASSYRDNTYEQYF.

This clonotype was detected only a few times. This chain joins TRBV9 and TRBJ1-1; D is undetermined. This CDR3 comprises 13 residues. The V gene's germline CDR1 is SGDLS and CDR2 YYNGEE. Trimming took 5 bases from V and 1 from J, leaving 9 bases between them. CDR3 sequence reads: CASSGSGNTEAFF. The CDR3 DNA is TGTGCCAGCAGTGGAAGCGGGAACACTGAAGCTTTCTTT.

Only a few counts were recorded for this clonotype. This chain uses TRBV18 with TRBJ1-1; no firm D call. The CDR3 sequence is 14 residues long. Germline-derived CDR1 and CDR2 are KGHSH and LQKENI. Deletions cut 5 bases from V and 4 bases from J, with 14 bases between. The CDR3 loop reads CASSAAQILTEAFF. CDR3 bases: TGTGCCAGCTCAGCCGCACAGATCCTCACTGAAGCTTTCTTT.

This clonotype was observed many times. The CDR3 spells CASATTVLGTDTQYF. In DNA, the CDR3 is TGTGCTAGTGCCACGACAGTTTTAGGCACAGATACGCAGTATTTT. The chain joins TRBV12-5 to TRBJ2-3; tentatively, D is TRBD1 (5 bases). Trimming left V 7 bases short and J 1 base short, with 15 bases between. This CDR3 is 15 amino acids long. Germline V gives CDR1 LGHNT, CDR2 FRNRAP.

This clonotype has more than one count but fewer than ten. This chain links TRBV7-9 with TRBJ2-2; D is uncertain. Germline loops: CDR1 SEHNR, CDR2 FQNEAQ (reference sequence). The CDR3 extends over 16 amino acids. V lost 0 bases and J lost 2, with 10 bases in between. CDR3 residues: CASSLAGSRNTGELFF. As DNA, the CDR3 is TGTGCCAGCAGCTTAGCGGGGTCCAGAAACACCGGGGAGCTGTTTTTT.

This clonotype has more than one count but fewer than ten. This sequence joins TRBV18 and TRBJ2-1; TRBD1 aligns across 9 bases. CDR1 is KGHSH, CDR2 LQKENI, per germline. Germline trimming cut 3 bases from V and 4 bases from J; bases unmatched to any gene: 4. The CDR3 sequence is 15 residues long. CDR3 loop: CASSPPDRGYNEQFF. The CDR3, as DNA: TGTGCCAGCTCACCCCCTGACAGGGGGTACAATGAGCAGTTCTTC.

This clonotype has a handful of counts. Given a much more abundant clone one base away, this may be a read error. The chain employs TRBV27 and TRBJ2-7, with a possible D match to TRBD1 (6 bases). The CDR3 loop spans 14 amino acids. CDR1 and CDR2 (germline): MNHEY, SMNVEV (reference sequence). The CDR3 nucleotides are TGTGCCAGCAGTTTCCTAGGGGGTTCCTACGAGCAGCACTTC. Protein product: CASSFLGGSYEQHF.

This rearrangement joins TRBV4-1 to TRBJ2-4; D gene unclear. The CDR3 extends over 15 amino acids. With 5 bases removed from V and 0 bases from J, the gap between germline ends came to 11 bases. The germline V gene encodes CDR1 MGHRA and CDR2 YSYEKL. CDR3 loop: CASSARPIAKNIQYF. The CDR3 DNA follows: TGCGCCAGCAGCGCCCGACCGATAGCCAAAAACATTCAGTACTTC.

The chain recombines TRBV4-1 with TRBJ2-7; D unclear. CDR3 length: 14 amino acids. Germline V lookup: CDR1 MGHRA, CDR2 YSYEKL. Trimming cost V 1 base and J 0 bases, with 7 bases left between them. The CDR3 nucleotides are TGCGCCAGCAGCCAAGGCCGGAGCTCCTACGAGCAGTACTTC. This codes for CASSQGRSSYEQYF.

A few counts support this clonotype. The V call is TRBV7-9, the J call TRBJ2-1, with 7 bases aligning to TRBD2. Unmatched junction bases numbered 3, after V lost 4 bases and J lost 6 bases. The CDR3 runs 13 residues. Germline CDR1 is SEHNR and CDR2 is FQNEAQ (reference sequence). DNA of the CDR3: TGTGCCAGCAGCTCGACTAGCAGCAATGAGCAGTTCTTC. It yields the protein CASSSTSSNEQFF.

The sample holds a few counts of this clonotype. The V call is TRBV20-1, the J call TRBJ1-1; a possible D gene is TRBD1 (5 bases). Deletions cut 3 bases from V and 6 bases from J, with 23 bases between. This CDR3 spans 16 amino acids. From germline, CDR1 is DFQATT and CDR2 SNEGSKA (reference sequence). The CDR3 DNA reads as TGCAGTGCTAGTTTTTTTAGGACAACGGCTTTGCCTGAAGCTTTCTTT. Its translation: CSASFFRTTALPEAFF.